These 18 T cell receptor beta chains originate from one sample sequenced in a study of early T cells in non-severe SARS-CoV-2 infection. MiXCR, applied by TCRdb to the 5' RACE reads, yields one record per CDR3 protein. This sample carries 65,000 to 80,000 distinct CDR3 sequences, 13% of them seen once, and the ten largest clones take roughly 6%. Specimen: whole blood. These receptors came from an adult who was a healthcare worker with PCR-confirmed SARS-CoV-2 infection or an uninfected control (not recorded which).

The J gene is TRBJ2-3, the V gene TRBV5-6, with D possibly being TRBD1 (5 bases). The V gene lost 1 base and the J gene lost 2 bases, with 11 bases spanning the gap. The CDR3 length is 15 residues. Per the germline V gene, CDR1 is SGHDT and CDR2 is YYEEEE. CDR3 residues: CASSLRQGYTDTQYF. The CDR3, as DNA: TGTGCCAGCAGCTTGCGGCAGGGTTACACAGATACGCAGTATTTT.

This clonotype was seen more than once but under ten times. The rearrangement joins TRBV28 to TRBJ2-1; 8 bases align to TRBD1. The V and J ends lost 3 bases and 4 bases, in that order; junction bases with no gene match: 8. In germline, CDR1 is MDHEN, CDR2 SYDVKM. The CDR3 is made up of 16 amino acids. The CDR3 region has the DNA TGTGCCAGCAGTTTCCTGGACAGGGATAAGTACAATGAGCAGTTCTTC. This sequence encodes CASSFLDRDKYNEQFF.

The CDR3 reads CASMALAKNIQYF. In DNA, the CDR3 is TGTGCCAGCATGGCGCTAGCCAAAAACATTCAGTACTTC. The rearrangement links TRBV2 to TRBJ2-4; D is uncertain. The germline V gene has CDR1 SNHLY and CDR2 FYNNEI. V dropped 7 bases and J dropped 0 bases, with 7 bases sitting between them. CDR3 length: 13 amino acids.

This clonotype was detected only a few times. A read error may account for a junction end that differs from germline. The J gene is TRBJ2-4, the V gene TRBV13; D perhaps matches TRBD2 (6 bases). CDR1 and CDR2 from the germline V gene are PRHDT and FYEKMQ (reference sequence). The CDR3 spans 17 residues. The CDR3 DNA sequence: TGTGCCAGCAGCCTAGGGCGGGGCTCGGGGGCCAAAAACATTCAGTACTTC. This gives the protein CASSLGRGSGAKNIQYF.

This clonotype showed up just a few times. The chain joins TRBV4-2 to TRBJ2-1; TRBD2 matches at 11 bases. The J segment lost 5 bases and the V segment lost 0 bases, leaving 9 bases of the junction unmatched. The germline V gene has CDR1 LGHNA and CDR2 YNFKEQ. The CDR3 is 18 amino acids. Written as DNA, the CDR3 is TGTGCCAGCAGCCAAGATGGGGTCACGACTAGCGGGGACAATGAGCAGTTCTTC. It yields the protein CASSQDGVTTSGDNEQFF.

This clonotype was seen at least ten times. The V gene is TRBV20-1, the J gene TRBJ1-5; D possibly corresponds to TRBD1 (6 bases). The germline gives CDR1 DFQATT, CDR2 SNEGSKA (reference sequence). The V end lost 1 base, the J end lost 4 bases, and 8 bases lay between the germline ends. The length of the CDR3 is 13 residues. The CDR3 coding sequence is TGCAGTGCTAGAGGGGGGGCTAATCAGCCCCAGCATTTT. This sequence encodes CSARGGANQPQHF.

This clonotype was seen ten or more times. The V call is TRBV9, the J call TRBJ2-5; D uncertain. The V and J ends lost 7 bases and 0 bases respectively, with 13 bases between them. CDR1 is SGDLS and CDR2 is YYNGEE in the germline V gene. The CDR3 has 14 residues. CDR3 DNA sequence: TGTGCCAGCGGGATGGGAAGAGACCAAGAGACCCAGTACTTC. This encodes CASGMGRDQETQYF. Full variable domain (rest looked up from reference TRBV9 and TRBJ2-5): DSGVTQTPKHLITATGQRVTLRCSPRSGDLSVYWYQQSLDQGLQFLIQYYNGEERAKGNILERFSAQQFPDLHSELNLSSLELGDSALYFCASGMGRDQETQYFGPGTRLLVL.

The chain uses TRBV27 and TRBJ2-7; 8 nucleotides line up with TRBD1. The J segment lost 7 bases and the V segment lost 2 bases, leaving 10 bases of the junction unmatched. This CDR3 spans 15 amino acids. Germline V gene lookup returns CDR1 MNHEY and CDR2 SMNVEV (reference sequence). The chain's CDR3 is CASSLVGQGAREQYF. In DNA, the CDR3 is TGTGCCAGCAGTTTAGTTGGTCAGGGGGCGCGAGAGCAGTACTTC.

The chain has TRBV12-3 or TRBV12-4 and TRBJ1-1, with a weak D call TRBD1 (6 bases). The CDR3 sequence is 13 residues long. Trimming cost V 7 bases and J 4 bases, with 13 bases left between them. CDR3 residues: CASIKQGGTEAFF. The CDR3 nucleotides read TGTGCCAGCATAAAACAGGGAGGCACTGAAGCTTTCTTT.

The chain recombines TRBV11-1 with TRBJ2-7; 9 bases line up with TRBD2. The V and J ends lost 5 bases and 5 bases, in that order; junction bases with no gene match: 4. The CDR3 extends over 13 amino acids. Germline V gene lookup returns CDR1 SGHAT and CDR2 FQDESV (reference sequence). This chain's CDR3 is CASSGPSGDEQYF. The CDR3 DNA reads as TGTGCCAGCAGCGGGCCTAGCGGGGACGAGCAGTACTTC.

The V and J genes are TRBV7-2 and TRBJ2-1; D may match TRBD1 or TRBD2 (7 bases each). The germline V gene encodes CDR1 SGHTA and CDR2 FQGNSA. Trimming took off 1 base at V and 9 bases at J, with 13 bases between the two ends. This CDR3 is built from 14 residues. In nucleotides, the CDR3 is TGTGCCAGCAGCTTAGTAGGGGGCGGGAGTGAGCAGTTCTTC. It yields the protein CASSLVGGGSEQFF.

This clonotype was recorded a few times. The V call is TRBV5-1, the J call TRBJ2-1; 10 nucleotides agree with TRBD2. Trimming removed 0 bases from V and 6 bases from J; junction bases left unmatched: 15. Per the germline V gene, CDR1 is SGHRS and CDR2 is YFSETQ. This CDR3 comprises 19 residues. The CDR3 DNA reads as TGCGCCAGCAGCTTGGGGCTAGCGGGAGAATTCGGGTTATCCAATGAGCAGTTCTTC. This gives the protein CASSLGLAGEFGLSNEQFF.

This clonotype has only a few counts. This chain uses TRBV5-1 with TRBJ2-3; 7 positions agree with TRBD1. Unmatched junction bases numbered 5, after V lost 4 bases and J lost 0 bases. CDR3 length: 15 amino acids. Looked up from germline, CDR1 is SGHRS and CDR2 is YFSETQ. DNA of the CDR3: TGCGCCAGCAGCCTTGGACAGGTTAGCACAGATACGCAGTATTTT. Translation: CASSLGQVSTDTQYF.

This clonotype was counted a few times. V is TRBV18 and J is TRBJ2-2, with D maybe TRBD1 (5 bases). The germline V and J ends were trimmed by 6 bases and 1 base, with 12 bases remaining between them. This CDR3 comprises 15 residues. Looked up from germline, CDR1 is KGHSH and CDR2 is LQKENI. Here the CDR3 DNA reads TGTGCCAGCTCCCCCGGACAACAGAACACCGGGGAGCTGTTTTTT. Protein sequence: CASSPGQQNTGELFF.

V and J are TRBV4-1 and TRBJ2-1; no clear D. V lost 2 bases to trimming and J lost 4 bases, with 6 bases between them. Germline CDR1 MGHRA, CDR2 YSYEKL. The CDR3 totals 13 residues. CDR3 nucleotides: TGCGCCAGCAGCCAATGGCTTTACAATGAGCAGTTCTTC. Encoded protein: CASSQWLYNEQFF.

Many counts were recorded for this clonotype. This sequence joins TRBV7-9 and TRBJ1-6; 8 bases match TRBD1. The CDR3 runs 15 residues. V lost 0 bases to trimming and J lost 8 bases; unmatched junction nucleotides: 3. CDR1 SEHNR and CDR2 FQNEAQ come from the germline V gene (reference sequence). CDR3 amino acids: CASSLAQGAHSPLHF. The CDR3 DNA reads as TGTGCCAGCAGCTTAGCGCAGGGGGCGCATTCACCCCTCCACTTT.

This rearrangement joins TRBV27 to TRBJ2-3; D gene ambiguous. The CDR3 loop spans 13 amino acids. Trimming took 0 bases from V and 2 from J, leaving 3 bases between them. Germline loops: CDR1 MNHEY, CDR2 SMNVEV (reference sequence). DNA for the CDR3: TGTGCCAGCAGTTTATCGATCACAGATACGCAGTATTTT. Protein sequence: CASSLSITDTQYF.

This clonotype was detected a few times. DNA for the CDR3: TGTGCCAGCAGACGAACGCCACAGGGGGCTATCTGGATGAACACTGAAGCTTTCTTT. Its translation is CASRRTPQGAIWMNTEAFF. The chain joins TRBV12-3 or TRBV12-4 to TRBJ1-1, with 9 bases matching TRBD1. This CDR3 region has 19 residues. V was pared by 6 bases and J by 0 bases, with 17 bases of the junction left unmatched.